This TCR beta chain was sequenced in a study of blood T cell repertoires in COVID-19 (dated by TCRdb to the early 2020s). Background on the whole study: Samples covering the acute and convalescent phases of COVID-19 were provided by collaborators in the United States, Italy and Spain. The prospective study material was composed of cDNA or gDNA derived from T cells, B-cell-depleted T cells, or PBMCs. Subjects who had been exposed to COVID-19, were actively infected with it, or had recovered from it provided the deeply sampled blood TCRbeta repertoires that made up the dataset. The repertoires were released in a freely available public database meant as a resource for research on the immune response to SARS-CoV-2. Samples came from the ongoing ImmuneRACE study (first 160 participants) plus 1,254 subjects from 6 global collaborators. Sample metadata almost always included a de-identified subject ID, COVID-19 status, age in years and sex. HLA class I and class II types, where available, came from metadata supplied by the sample provider rather than from assay-based typing. What the authors observed across the whole study: How much clinical and demographic metadata was included differed by source and by participant, and the metadata was provided uncurated.

The immunoSEQ Assay, a bias-controlled multiplex PCR, was used to amplify TCRbeta CDR3 regions from genomic DNA. As for the authors' bioinformatics: Within the assay, amplification of reference gene primers was used to estimate how many nucleated cells each sample contained. To quantify the absolute abundance of each unique TCRbeta CDR3 rearrangement, sequence reads were collapsed and filtered. Productive Simpson clonality was computed per sample as the square root of Simpson's diversity index over productive rearrangements. TCRdb provides this immuneACCESS table in a form limited to in-frame rearrangements. Some clones are lacking; in checked studies, under half of them reflect an unresolved V gene, and why the rest are absent is not known. That table supplies the V and J calls and clone size; D and trimming were determined from the DNA. This sample gives 130,000 to 150,000 clones in total; about four fifths of them show up just once. The ten largest clones take up just over 9% of the sample.

In the prospective study, participants were roughly 18 to 100 years old, resided in about two dozen geographic areas of the United States, and were enrolled through a virtual design. To assign participants to cohorts, the prospective study relied on clinical history that participants themselves reported in a screening survey and a study questionnaire. Recovered participants in ImmuneRACE Cohort 3 were defined by two consecutive negative NP/OP PCR tests, clearance by a healthcare professional, or resolution of symptoms. Each participant in the prospective study had whole blood, serum and a nasopharyngeal or oropharyngeal swab collected by mobile phlebotomists. Additional blood draws and questionnaires over a 2-month period could optionally be provided by prospective study participants. Blood samples from the prospective study were shipped frozen or at room temperature prior to DNA extraction. With respect to this clone: This receptor's antigen is unknown. One base away there is no much larger clone; base qualities are not given.

CDR1 SGHVS and CDR2 FQNEAQ are derived from the germline V gene. Between the V and J ends, shortened by 4 bases and 0 bases respectively, the junction contains 22 bases. Measured from the cysteine to the phenylalanine, the CDR3 is 20 residues long. Here the CDR3 DNA is all that survives: 60 bases in frame from base 1. The sequencing input was PBMCs or T cells enriched from blood (not recorded which). The sequence was collected from a man in his forties or fifties who had recovered from COVID-19. The V and J genes are TRBV7-8 and TRBJ2-6; a tentative D match to TRBD1 spans 6 bases. The DNA reads as follows: TGTGCCAGCAGCTCTGGGGAACTACAGGGTTCCTACTCTGGGGCCAACGTCCTGACTTTC. The encoded protein is CASSSGELQGSYSGANVLTF.